The clone carrying this T cell receptor (beta chain) occurred once. Measured with immunoSEQ multiplex PCR; TCRdb has only the in-frame clones, and not every one. The sample yields 70,000 or so clones, around 87% seen once. These data belong to a study of blood T cell repertoires in COVID-19. Study-wide context: The cDNA or gDNA used as material had been derived from T cells, B-cell-depleted T cells, or PBMCs.

The clonotype was recovered from a woman older than 75 with active or convalescent COVID-19. Source material: peripheral blood.

For the CDR3, the DNA is TGTGCCAGTAGTAGGGCCGGGGTGGACACTGAAGCTTTCTTT. It encodes CASSRAGVDTEAFF. The V call is TRBV19, the J call TRBJ1-1; D uncertain. V was clipped by 4 bases and J by 3 bases, with 12 bases between them. Germline V gene sequence: CDR1 LNHDA, CDR2 SQIVND (reference sequence). The CDR3 runs 14 residues.